This passage covers 20 T cell receptor beta chains from one sample sequenced in a study of chemoradiotherapy in HPV16-positive cancers. The method was immunoSEQ multiplex PCR; TCRdb's version includes in-frame clones alone and lacks a portion of them. Among 15,000 or so clones, about 80% were seen once, and the ten largest hold 1.4%. This material was collected from a patient who underwent chemoradiotherapy. These receptor sequences come from a human donor with HPV-associated anogenital cancer.

This chain uses TRBV9 with TRBJ2-5; D is tentatively TRBD1 or TRBD2 (7 bases each). This CDR3 has 15 amino acids. The V end was cut by 2 bases, the J end by 0 bases, with 11 bases between. CDR1 SGDLS and CDR2 YYNGEE come from the germline V gene. Written as DNA, the CDR3 is TGTGCCAGCAGCGTGGGAGGGGGCAACCAAGAGACCCAGTACTTC. Amino acids: CASSVGGGNQETQYF.

V is TRBV19 and J is TRBJ1-1; a possible D gene is TRBD1 (5 bases). Germline CDR1 reads LNHDA; CDR2 reads SQIVND (reference sequence). Trimming left V 3 bases short and J 3 bases short, with 14 bases between. This CDR3 region has 15 residues. CDR3 region: CASSILGVGDTEAFF. DNA of the CDR3: TGTGCCAGTAGTATTCTAGGTGTGGGGGACACTGAAGCTTTCTTT.

The rearrangement uses TRBV5-4 and TRBJ2-7; D unresolved. Trimming pared 0 bases from V and 0 bases from J, leaving 7 bases between. The CDR3 spans 14 residues. Per germline, CDR1 SGHNT and CDR2 YYREEE (reference sequence). CDR3 DNA sequence: TGTGCCAGCAGCTTGGCCGGCAGCTCCTACGAGCAGTACTTC. It codes for CASSLAGSSYEQYF.

This chain connects TRBV19 to TRBJ1-5; D not certain. This CDR3 contains 15 residues. Germline values: CDR1 LNHDA, CDR2 SQIVND (reference sequence). V lost 4 bases, J lost 6 bases, and 16 bases lay in between. The CDR3 DNA reads as TGTGCCAGTAGTACCCCCCCCGGGTTGGGTCAGCCCCAGCATTTT. It translates to CASSTPPGLGQPQHF.

There are a few counts of this clone. This rearrangement joins TRBV5-4 to TRBJ1-2, with D unresolved. CDR3 length: 14 residues. The V gene's germline CDR1 is SGHNT and CDR2 YYREEE (reference sequence). V was cut by 4 bases and J by 7 bases, with 17 bases left in between. The CDR3 sequence: CASSPSVGSPGYTF. CDR3 nucleotides: TGTGCCAGCAGCCCCTCCGTGGGGTCCCCTGGCTACACCTTC.

This chain links TRBV7-9 with TRBJ1-1; TRBD1 matches 7 bases. The CDR3 sequence is 15 residues long. V trimming: 5 bases; J trimming: 4 bases; junction bases outside the gene matches: 10. Germline V lookup: CDR1 SEHNR, CDR2 FQNEAQ (reference sequence). CDR3 sequence (DNA): TGTGCCAGCAGCCTCTCGACAGGGATGGGCACTGAAGCTTTCTTT. This sequence encodes CASSLSTGMGTEAFF.

The CDR3 loop reads CASSQSGVFSEQYF. CDR3 DNA sequence: TGTGCCAGCAGCCAATCAGGGGTTTTTAGCGAGCAGTACTTC. The chain joins TRBV14 to TRBJ2-7; TRBD1 might be the D (6 bases). V was shortened by 2 bases and J by 6 bases, with 14 bases between the two germline ends. Germline CDR1 is SGHDN and CDR2 is FVKESK. This CDR3 contains 14 residues.

This chain connects TRBV18 to TRBJ2-7; perhaps TRBD1 as D (6 bases). The CDR3 runs 13 residues. V shed 6 bases and J shed 0 bases, with 9 bases lying between them. CDR1 and CDR2 (germline): KGHSH, LQKENI. The CDR3 sequence: CASSRDNSYEQYF. DNA of the CDR3: TGTGCCAGCTCCCGGGACAACTCCTACGAGCAGTACTTC.

The V gene is TRBV19, the J gene TRBJ1-3, with TRBD1 as a possible D gene (5 bases). CDR3 length: 16 amino acids. Germline values: CDR1 LNHDA, CDR2 SQIVND (reference sequence). Trimming shortened V by 7 bases and J by 2 bases, and 18 bases separated the two germline ends. The CDR3 loop reads CASTLPGTRAGNTIYF. The CDR3 DNA reads TGTGCCAGTACTCTGCCGGGGACTCGAGCTGGAAACACCATATATTTT.

The chain joins TRBV19 to TRBJ2-3, with TRBD2 matching over 9 bases. CDR3 length: 16 residues. The J segment lost 0 bases and the V segment lost 5 bases, leaving 6 bases of the junction unmatched. The germline V gene encodes CDR1 LNHDA and CDR2 SQIVND (reference sequence). The chain's CDR3 is CASSWLAGPSTDTQYF. The CDR3 region has the DNA TGTGCCAGTAGTTGGCTAGCGGGGCCTAGCACAGATACGCAGTATTTT.

The DNA of the CDR3 is TGTGCCAGCAGCGGCGGGGGGAGCACAGATACGCAGTATTTT. It encodes CASSGGGSTDTQYF. J is TRBJ2-3 and V is TRBV7-2; 8 bases line up with TRBD2. V was clipped by 5 bases and J by 0 bases; unmatched bases: 1. This CDR3 region has 14 residues. Germline CDR1 and CDR2: SGHTA and FQGNSA.

In its sample, this clone was seen a few times. The V and J genes are TRBV5-6 and TRBJ2-3; D not certain. V lost 2 bases and J lost 3, with 10 bases in between. This CDR3 has 14 residues. The germline V gene encodes CDR1 SGHDT and CDR2 YYEEEE. CDR3 bases: TGTGCCAGCAGCTTAGGTAGCCGTACAGATACGCAGTATTTT. Protein product: CASSLGSRTDTQYF. Filled out from reference TRBV5-6 and TRBJ2-3, the complete variable domain reads DAGVTQSPTHLIKTRGQQVTLRCSPKSGHDTVSWYQQALGQGPQFIFQYYEEEERQRGNFPDRFSGHQFPNYSSELNVNALLLGDSALYLCASSLGSRTDTQYFGPGTRLTVL.

CDR3 nucleotides: TGTGCCACCAGCAATAAGATAGGGACGGGTAATGAAAAACTGTTTTTT. Encoded protein: CATSNKIGTGNEKLFF. The chain is built from TRBV15 and TRBJ1-4; D may be TRBD1 (5 bases). With 4 bases removed from V and 4 bases from J, the gap between germline ends came to 16 bases. The germline V gene encodes CDR1 LNHNV and CDR2 YYDKDF (reference sequence). The CDR3 loop spans 16 amino acids.

The chain combines TRBV4-3 with TRBJ1-4; a weak D match, TRBD1 (6 bases). The CDR3 covers 17 residues. Germline V gene data show CDR1 as LGHNA and CDR2 as YSLEER. V was shortened by 1 base and J by 8 bases, with 20 bases between the two germline ends. CDR3 loop: CASSQAAGRGGREKLFF. CDR3 DNA sequence: TGCGCCAGCAGCCAAGCTGCGGGTAGGGGGGGAAGGGAAAAACTGTTTTTT.

This clone has a handful of counts. The chain couples TRBV4-2 to TRBJ2-3; TRBD2 matches at 9 bases. CDR3 length equals 19 residues. The V gene's germline CDR1 is LGHNA and CDR2 YNFKEQ. Trimming at V came to 4 bases and at J to 5 bases, leaving 19 bases not matched to a gene. DNA of the CDR3: TGTGCCAGCAGCCTCTATCCCCCCGGGCGCGGGGGGGCCCAAGATACGCAGTATTTT. The encoded protein is CASSLYPPGRGGAQDTQYF.

V usage is TRBV5-1 and J usage is TRBJ2-7; 8 bases align to TRBD2. The CDR3 covers 16 residues. From germline, CDR1 is SGHRS and CDR2 YFSETQ. The V gene end was trimmed by 0 bases and the J gene end by 1 base; junction bases not matched to a gene: 6. The CDR3 here is CASSLGLAGLSYEQYF. The DNA for the CDR3 is TGCGCCAGCAGCTTGGGGTTAGCGGGGCTTTCCTACGAGCAGTACTTC.

V and J are TRBV7-9 and TRBJ2-1; 8 nucleotides agree with TRBD2. The CDR3 has 15 residues. The V segment lost 1 base and the J segment 5 bases; nucleotides outside the gene matches: 4. CDR1 and CDR2 from the germline V gene are SEHNR and FQNEAQ (reference sequence). This CDR3 reads CASSLGAGDNNEQFF. Here the CDR3 DNA reads TGTGCCAGCAGCTTAGGAGCGGGGGACAACAATGAGCAGTTCTTC.

The gene calls are TRBV6-5 and TRBJ1-5, with TRBD1 identical over 7 bases. J was trimmed by 5 bases and V by 6 bases; bases with no gene match: 7. The CDR3 has 14 amino acids. CDR1 is MNHEY, CDR2 SVGAGI, per germline. Written as DNA, the CDR3 is TGTGCCAGCAGACGCCGGGACAGCCATCAGCCCCAGCATTTT. It translates to CASRRRDSHQPQHF.

The chain employs TRBV6-1 and TRBJ1-1; D ambiguous. Germline CDR1 reads MNHNS; CDR2 reads SASEGT. The CDR3 extends over 13 amino acids. Trimming took off 1 base at V and 5 bases at J, with 8 bases between the two ends. This CDR3 reads CASSEGGETEAFF. DNA for the CDR3: TGTGCCAGCAGTGAAGGCGGGGAAACTGAAGCTTTCTTT.

This clone has a handful of counts. The chain employs TRBV6-5 and TRBJ1-2; 9 bases are shared with TRBD1. Germline CDR1 MNHEY, CDR2 SVGAGI. The CDR3 length is 12 residues. Trimming removed 5 bases from V and 6 bases from J; junction bases left unmatched: 1. The CDR3: CASSRDRDGYTF. The DNA for the CDR3 is TGTGCCAGCAGTCGGGACAGGGATGGCTACACCTTC.